These 30 T cell receptor beta chains were sequenced from one sample in a study of cytomegalovirus exposure and HLA in healthy donors. Researchers ran the PCR with 60 Vbeta and 13 Jbeta primers. This table comes from immunoSEQ multiplex PCR, and its TCRdb copy is limited to in-frame clones, with some not included. The sample lists roughly 100,000 clones; 65% to 80% were seen once. Sequencing was performed on PBMCs. These TCRs come from a male donor in good health and CMV-seronegative.

V and J are TRBV29-1 and TRBJ1-2; D might be TRBD1 (5 bases). This CDR3 region has 14 residues. The germline V and J ends were trimmed by 6 bases and 6 bases, with 20 bases remaining between them. Per germline, CDR1 SQVTM and CDR2 ANQGSEA. Here the CDR3 reads CSVGGKRQKNGYTF. The CDR3 DNA reads TGCAGCGTGGGGGGGAAGCGGCAGAAAAATGGCTACACCTTC. Full variable domain (rest looked up from reference TRBV29-1 and TRBJ1-2): SAVISQKPSRDICQRGTSLTIQCQVDSQVTMMFWYRQQPGQSLTLIATANQGSEATYESGFVIDKFPISRPNLTFSTLTVSNMSPEDSSIYLCSVGGKRQKNGYTFGSGTRLTVV.

The rearrangement links TRBV28 to TRBJ2-5; D is possibly TRBD1 (5 bases). From germline, CDR1 is MDHEN and CDR2 SYDVKM. V dropped 2 bases and J dropped 2 bases, with 12 bases sitting between them. The CDR3 covers 15 residues. The CDR3 region has the DNA TGTGCCAGCAGTTTAGGTTGGGCAGGGCAAGAGACCCAGTACTTC. Its protein is CASSLGWAGQETQYF.

This clone was seen once. The chain couples TRBV14 to TRBJ1-4, with TRBD1 as a possible D gene (5 bases). The germline gives CDR1 SGHDN, CDR2 FVKESK. The CDR3 loop spans 15 amino acids. V was shortened by 2 bases and J by 4 bases, with 11 bases between the two germline ends. The CDR3 spells CASSQLQGYNEKLFF. CDR3 nucleotides: TGTGCCAGCAGCCAATTGCAGGGTTATAATGAAAAACTGTTTTTT.

V usage is TRBV5-4 and J usage is TRBJ2-5; D not resolved. Germline assignment: CDR1 SGHNT and CDR2 YYREEE (reference sequence). This CDR3 region has 13 residues. Trimming removed 2 bases from V and 4 bases from J, with 9 bases in between. CDR3 residues: CASSLEKRETQYF. The CDR3 DNA is TGTGCCAGCAGCTTAGAGAAACGAGAGACCCAGTACTTC.

The rearrangement uses TRBV7-2 and TRBJ2-4; D is unresolved. Germline CDR1 reads SGHTA; CDR2 reads FQGNSA. Trimming took off 1 base at V and 7 bases at J, with 11 bases between the two ends. CDR3 length: 14 amino acids. The CDR3 coding sequence is TGTGCCAGCAGCTTAGGGCCTGGTCTTAACATTCAGTACTTC. Its protein product is CASSLGPGLNIQYF.

The chain joins TRBV28 to TRBJ2-1, with a weak D call TRBD2 (5 bases). The germline gives CDR1 MDHEN, CDR2 SYDVKM. V lost 6 bases and J lost 3, with 12 bases in between. The CDR3 sequence is 14 residues long. The CDR3: CASSLEGDYNEQFF. CDR3 nucleotides: TGTGCCAGCAGCCTCGAGGGAGACTACAATGAGCAGTTCTTC.

The chain uses TRBV19 and TRBJ1-1; tentative D call: TRBD1 (5 bases). Germline V gene data show CDR1 as LNHDA and CDR2 as SQIVND (reference sequence). The ends were cut back, 4 bases at V and 0 bases at J, with 15 bases in the middle. CDR3 length: 16 residues. DNA for the CDR3: TGTGCCAGTAGTAGGGATCGTAGGGGCATGAACACTGAAGCTTTCTTT. Its protein product is CASSRDRRGMNTEAFF.

J is TRBJ2-3 and V is TRBV6-1; TRBD2 agrees at 9 bases. The CDR3 loop spans 14 amino acids. V shed 6 bases, J shed 5 bases, and the junction held 6 bases outside the gene matches. The germline gives CDR1 MNHNS, CDR2 SASEGT. CDR3 amino acids: CASRRTSVVDTQYF. The CDR3 DNA reads as TGTGCCAGCAGGAGGACTAGCGTGGTAGATACGCAGTATTTT.

The rearrangement links TRBV19 to TRBJ2-2; a weak D match, TRBD1 (5 bases). The germline V gene has CDR1 LNHDA and CDR2 SQIVND (reference sequence). V was clipped by 3 bases and J by 6 bases, with 11 bases between them. This CDR3 is 14 amino acids long. The CDR3 sequence: CASSIPGYAGELFF. CDR3 in DNA: TGTGCCAGTAGTATTCCAGGGTACGCCGGGGAGCTGTTTTTT.

This clone has just one count. CDR3 coding DNA: TGTGCCAGCAGTGAACATGGGTTGTCGGGGAATTCACCCCTCCACTTT. Translation: CASSEHGLSGNSPLHF. The chain uses TRBV6-1 and TRBJ1-6; no reliable D call. The V and J ends lost 2 bases and 7 bases respectively, with 15 bases between them. The CDR3 covers 16 residues. Germline V lookup: CDR1 MNHNS, CDR2 SASEGT.

The CDR3 loop reads CASSLGLAGVNEQFF. The CDR3 DNA sequence: TGTGCCAGCAGCTTGGGACTAGCGGGAGTGAATGAGCAGTTCTTC. The V and J genes are TRBV5-4 and TRBJ2-1; TRBD2 aligns across 12 bases. Germline CDR1 is SGHNT and CDR2 is YYREEE (reference sequence). The CDR3 consists of 15 residues. With V trimmed by 0 bases and J by 7 bases, 2 bases remained unmatched. Together with reference TRBV5-4 and TRBJ2-1, the CDR3 gives the full variable domain: ETGVTQSPTHLIKTRGQQVTLRCSSQSGHNTVSWYQQALGQGPQFIFQYYREEENGRGNFPPRFSGLQFPNYSSELNVNALELDDSALYLCASSLGLAGVNEQFFGPGTRLTVL.

The sample holds one count of this clone. The gene calls are TRBV28 and TRBJ2-7; D remains ambiguous. The CDR3 sequence is 13 residues long. The V end lost 6 bases, the J end lost 3 bases, and 12 bases lay between the germline ends. Germline V gene sequence: CDR1 MDHEN, CDR2 SYDVKM. The CDR3 nucleotides are TGTGCCAGCAGACCCACCCCGGGCTACGAGCAGTACTTC. Amino acid sequence: CASRPTPGYEQYF.

The rearrangement links TRBV14 to TRBJ2-5, with 9 bases identical to TRBD2. From germline, CDR1 is SGHDN and CDR2 FVKESK. This CDR3 region has 16 residues. The V gene end was trimmed by 3 bases and the J gene end by 2 bases; junction bases not matched to a gene: 7. CDR3 in DNA: TGTGCCAGCAGCCACCTAGCGGGAAGGGGTCAAGAGACCCAGTACTTC. Translation gives CASSHLAGRGQETQYF.

V is TRBV4-2 and J is TRBJ2-1; 8 bases are shared with TRBD2. The V segment lost 3 bases and the J segment 3 bases; nucleotides outside the gene matches: 4. Germline assignment: CDR1 LGHNA and CDR2 YNFKEQ. CDR3 length equals 15 residues. This CDR3 reads CASSHPGLDYNEQFF. The DNA for the CDR3 is TGTGCCAGCAGCCACCCGGGACTAGACTACAATGAGCAGTTCTTC.

The chain uses TRBV11-3 and TRBJ1-1; 10 bases align to TRBD1. CDR3 length equals 15 residues. V lost 5 bases, J lost 1 base, and 4 bases stayed unmatched. Germline CDR1 SGHNT, CDR2 YENEEA. CDR3 sequence reads: CASSHRDRGNTEAFF. In DNA form, the CDR3 reads TGTGCCAGCAGCCACCGGGACAGGGGGAACACTGAAGCTTTCTTT.

This clone was counted a few times. The rearrangement links TRBV5-3 to TRBJ2-5; the D gene is possibly TRBD2 (6 bases). TRBV5-3 is flagged as an ORF with uncertain function. This CDR3 region has 16 residues. Trimming stripped 4 bases from V and 0 bases from J, with 16 bases between. This CDR3 is CARSVRLVRHQETQYF. The CDR3 nucleotides read TGTGCCAGAAGCGTTCGACTAGTTAGGCACCAAGAGACCCAGTACTTC.

This sequence joins TRBV21-1 and TRBJ2-3; the table's D call, TRBD1, was not checked against the DNA. TRBV21-1 is shown as a pseudogene. The CDR3 is 23 amino acids. Here the CDR3 DNA reads TGTGCCAGCAGCAAAGTTCTGTTTGGGGACAGGGGAGGGTTCGAGCTATGCACAGATACGCAGTATTTT. Translating gives CASSKVLFGDRGGFELCTDTQYF.

The V gene is TRBV28, the J gene TRBJ2-7; 10 bases map to TRBD2. The CDR3 has 14 amino acids. CDR1 MDHEN and CDR2 SYDVKM come from the germline V gene. The V and J ends lost 6 bases and 2 bases, in that order; junction bases with no gene match: 4. CDR3 nucleotides: TGTGCCAGCAGCGACCTAGCGGGGGCCTACGAGCAGTACTTC. Translated, it gives CASSDLAGAYEQYF.

The chain recombines TRBV27 with TRBJ1-2, with a tentative D call TRBD1 (5 bases). Germline V CDR1 and CDR2: MNHEY, SMNVEV (reference sequence). Trimming stripped 4 bases from V and 5 bases from J, with 17 bases between. This CDR3 is built from 15 residues. The CDR3 bases are TGTGCCAGCAGTTCCCAGGGCGGGGGTCGATATGGCTACACCTTC. Residues: CASSSQGGGRYGYTF.

The CDR3 is CATQGRIPPDTQYF. The CDR3 DNA sequence: TGTGCCACCCAAGGGAGAATTCCCCCAGATACGCAGTATTTT. V gene TRBV6-5 combines with J gene TRBJ2-3, with a possible D match to TRBD2 (5 bases). Germline loops: CDR1 MNHEY, CDR2 SVGAGI. The CDR3 consists of 14 residues. With 10 bases removed from V and 4 bases from J, the gap between germline ends came to 18 bases.

The chain employs TRBV7-9 and TRBJ2-5; 7 bases line up with TRBD1. The J call is uncertain, as TRBJ2-7 better fits the DNA end. The CDR3 contains 17 residues. The V gene's germline CDR1 is SEHNR and CDR2 FQNEAQ (reference sequence). CDR3 amino acids: CASSLFGQGDTNYEQYF. The DNA for the CDR3 is TGTGCCAGCAGCTTATTCGGTCAGGGGGACACCAACTACGAGCAGTACTTC.

The sample holds a few counts of this clone. The V gene is TRBV28, the J gene TRBJ1-1; possibly TRBD1 for D (5 bases). Deletions cut 4 bases from V and 0 bases from J, with 9 bases between. The CDR3 is 14 residues long. Germline CDR1 MDHEN, CDR2 SYDVKM. CDR3 in amino acids: CASSSAGLNTEAFF. DNA of the CDR3: TGTGCCAGCAGTTCGGCAGGGCTGAACACTGAAGCTTTCTTT.

The count of this clone is one. The genes are TRBV9 and TRBJ2-3; TRBD2 matches at 13 bases. CDR1 and CDR2 (germline): SGDLS, YYNGEE. V was clipped by 3 bases and J by 6 bases; unmatched bases: 10. The CDR3 has 17 residues. The DNA of the CDR3 is TGTGCCAGCAGCGGCGGGGGGACTAGCGGGACGTGGGATACGCAGTATTTT. Its protein is CASSGGGTSGTWDTQYF.

This clone turned up a few times. The chain joins TRBV5-6 to TRBJ2-7; 7 nucleotides align to TRBD2. J gave up 0 bases and V 1 base, and 4 bases lay outside the gene matches. There are 15 residues in the CDR3. Germline V gene sequence: CDR1 SGHDT, CDR2 YYEEEE. The CDR3 DNA is TGTGCCAGCAGCTTGAGCGGGGCTCTCTCCTACGAGCAGTACTTC. Protein product: CASSLSGALSYEQYF.

J is TRBJ1-2 and V is TRBV10-3, with D uncertain. Germline V CDR1 and CDR2: ENHRY, SYGVKD. The CDR3 is made up of 16 amino acids. Trimming shortened V by 11 bases and J by 3 bases, and 25 bases separated the two germline ends. This chain's CDR3 is CAASALGSSLDYGYTF. The CDR3 region has the DNA TGTGCCGCTTCAGCCCTGGGCAGTTCCTTGGACTATGGCTACACCTTC.

The V gene is TRBV18, the J gene TRBJ2-3; 9 nucleotides align to TRBD2. CDR3 length: 13 amino acids. The V and J ends lost 3 bases and 6 bases, in that order; junction bases with no gene match: 1. Germline V gene data show CDR1 as KGHSH and CDR2 as LQKENI. Here the CDR3 reads CASSPGTSDTQYF. DNA for the CDR3: TGTGCCAGCTCACCCGGGACTAGCGATACGCAGTATTTT.

About this clone itself: The junction differs from germline at one of its ends, possibly a read error. The chain combines TRBV7-3 with TRBJ1-2; 7 nucleotides align to TRBD1. Germline V lookup: CDR1 SGHTA, CDR2 FQGTGA. The length of the CDR3 is 18 residues. The CDR3 spells CASSPQGAGTAMPYGYTF. The CDR3 DNA sequence: TGCGCCAGCAGCCCCCAGGGCGCCGGGACAGCAATGCCCTATGGCTACACCTTC.

The CDR3 region is CASILNPGGHTEAFF. In DNA, the CDR3 is TGTGCCAGTATTCTCAATCCTGGAGGGCACACTGAAGCTTTCTTT. This chain joins TRBV19 and TRBJ1-1; D not certain. This CDR3 comprises 15 residues. Trimming stripped 7 bases from V and 3 bases from J, with 18 bases between. The germline CDR1 and CDR2 sequences are LNHDA and SQIVND (reference sequence).

The rearrangement links TRBV7-8 to TRBJ2-1; possible D gene TRBD1, 6 bases. The CDR3 has 11 amino acids. Per germline, CDR1 SGHVS and CDR2 FQNEAQ. The V and J ends lost 1 base and 14 bases respectively, with 9 bases between them. The chain's CDR3 is CASSLGRGEFF. DNA for the CDR3: TGTGCCAGCAGCTTAGGCAGGGGTGAGTTCTTC.

V is TRBV6-5 and J is TRBJ2-1; TRBD2 matches 10 bases. Germline lookup yields CDR1 MNHEY and CDR2 SVGAGI. This CDR3 is built from 15 residues. With 5 bases clipped from V and 8 bases from J, the junction kept 9 bases outside the gene matches. The CDR3 reads CASSRPLAGVYEQFF. The CDR3 bases are TGTGCCAGCAGTCGCCCCCTAGCGGGAGTGTATGAGCAGTTCTTC.